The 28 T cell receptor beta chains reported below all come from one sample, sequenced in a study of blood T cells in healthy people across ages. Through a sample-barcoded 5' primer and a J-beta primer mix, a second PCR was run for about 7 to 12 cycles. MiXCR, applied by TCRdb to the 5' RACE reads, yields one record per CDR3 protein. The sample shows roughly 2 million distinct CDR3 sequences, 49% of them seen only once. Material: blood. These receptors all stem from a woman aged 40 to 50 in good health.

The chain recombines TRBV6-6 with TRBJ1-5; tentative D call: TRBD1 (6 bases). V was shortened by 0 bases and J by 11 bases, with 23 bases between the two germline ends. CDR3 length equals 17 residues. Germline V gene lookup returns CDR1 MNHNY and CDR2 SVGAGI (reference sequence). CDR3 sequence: CASSYSTGGAGELAQHF. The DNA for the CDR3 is TGTGCCAGCAGTTACTCGACGGGGGGCGCGGGGGAATTGGCCCAGCATTTT.

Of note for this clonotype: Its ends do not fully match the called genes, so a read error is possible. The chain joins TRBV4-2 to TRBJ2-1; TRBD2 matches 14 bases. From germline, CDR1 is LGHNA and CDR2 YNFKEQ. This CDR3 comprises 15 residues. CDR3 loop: CTSSQGTSGGGEQFF. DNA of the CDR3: TGTACCAGCAGCCAAGGGACTAGCGGGGGAGGAGAGCAGTTCTTC.

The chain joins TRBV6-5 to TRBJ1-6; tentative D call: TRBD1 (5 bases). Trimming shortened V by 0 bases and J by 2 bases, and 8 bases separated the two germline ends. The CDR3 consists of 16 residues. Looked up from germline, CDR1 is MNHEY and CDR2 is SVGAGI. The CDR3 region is CASSYSMGAYNSPLHF. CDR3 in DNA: TGTGCCAGCAGTTACTCTATGGGGGCCTATAATTCACCCCTCCACTTT.

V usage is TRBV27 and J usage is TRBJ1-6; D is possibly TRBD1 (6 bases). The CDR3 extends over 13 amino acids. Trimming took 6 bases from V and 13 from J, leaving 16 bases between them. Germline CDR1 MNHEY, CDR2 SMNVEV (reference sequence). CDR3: CASRRQTTGPLHF. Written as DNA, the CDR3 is TGTGCCAGCAGGAGGCAGACCACAGGGCCCCTCCACTTT.

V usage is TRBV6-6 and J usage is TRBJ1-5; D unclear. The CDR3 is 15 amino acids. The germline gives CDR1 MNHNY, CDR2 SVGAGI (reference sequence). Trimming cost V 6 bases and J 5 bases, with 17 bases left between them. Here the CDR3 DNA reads TGTGCCAGCAGCGCCGGGAGTCTCGCCCATCAGCCCCAGCATTTT. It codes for CASSAGSLAHQPQHF.

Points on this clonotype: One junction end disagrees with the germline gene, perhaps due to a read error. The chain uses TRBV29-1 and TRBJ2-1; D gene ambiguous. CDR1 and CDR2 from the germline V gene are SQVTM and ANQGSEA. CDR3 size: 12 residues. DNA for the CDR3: TGCAGCGTCGTCTTCTCCTACAGTGAGCAGTTCTTC. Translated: CSVVFSYSEQFF.

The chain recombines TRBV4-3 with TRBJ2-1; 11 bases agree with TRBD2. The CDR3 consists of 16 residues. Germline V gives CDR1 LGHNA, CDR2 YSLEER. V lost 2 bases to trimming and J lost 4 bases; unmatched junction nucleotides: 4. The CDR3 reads CASSQIAGGPYNEQFF. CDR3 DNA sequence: TGCGCCAGCAGCCAAATAGCGGGGGGGCCGTACAATGAGCAGTTCTTC.

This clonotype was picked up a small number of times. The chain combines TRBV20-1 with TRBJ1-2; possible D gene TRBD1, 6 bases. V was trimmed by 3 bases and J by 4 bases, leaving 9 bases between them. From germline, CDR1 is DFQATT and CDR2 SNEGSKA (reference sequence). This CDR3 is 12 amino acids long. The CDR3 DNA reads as TGCAGTGCTAGTACGGACAGCTATGGCTACACCTTC. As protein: CSASTDSYGYTF.

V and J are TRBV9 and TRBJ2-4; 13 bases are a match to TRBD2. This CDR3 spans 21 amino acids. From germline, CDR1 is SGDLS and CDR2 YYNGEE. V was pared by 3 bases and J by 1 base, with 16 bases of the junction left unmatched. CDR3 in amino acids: CASSDPKTSGGAAVAKNIQYF. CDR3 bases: TGTGCCAGCAGCGACCCCAAAACTAGCGGGGGGGCCGCGGTCGCCAAAAACATTCAGTACTTC.

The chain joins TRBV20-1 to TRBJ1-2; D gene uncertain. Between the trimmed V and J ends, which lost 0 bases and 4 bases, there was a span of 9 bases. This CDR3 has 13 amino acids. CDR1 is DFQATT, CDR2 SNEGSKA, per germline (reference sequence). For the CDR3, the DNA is TGCAGTGCTAGAGATCGGGCGTTCTATGGCTACACCTTC. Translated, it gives CSARDRAFYGYTF.

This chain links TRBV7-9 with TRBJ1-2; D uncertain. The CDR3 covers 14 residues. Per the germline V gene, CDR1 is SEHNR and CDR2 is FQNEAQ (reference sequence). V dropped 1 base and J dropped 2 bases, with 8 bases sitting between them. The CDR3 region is CASSLGYVNYGYTF. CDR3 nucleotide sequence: TGTGCCAGCAGCTTAGGATACGTAAACTATGGCTACACCTTC.

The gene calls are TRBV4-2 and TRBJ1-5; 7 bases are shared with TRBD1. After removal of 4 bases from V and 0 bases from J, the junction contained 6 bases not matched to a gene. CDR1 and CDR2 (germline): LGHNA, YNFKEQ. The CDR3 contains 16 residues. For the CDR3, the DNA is TGTGCCAGCAGCCTGACAGGGTGGAATAGCAATCAGCCCCAGCATTTT. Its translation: CASSLTGWNSNQPQHF.

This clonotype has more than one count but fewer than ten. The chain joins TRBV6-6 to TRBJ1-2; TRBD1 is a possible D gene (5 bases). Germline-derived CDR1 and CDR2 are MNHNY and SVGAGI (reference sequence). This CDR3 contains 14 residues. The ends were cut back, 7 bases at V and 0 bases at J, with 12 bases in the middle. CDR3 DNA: TGTGCCAGCACCTCACGGGGGTCTAACTATGGCTACACCTTC. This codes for CASTSRGSNYGYTF.

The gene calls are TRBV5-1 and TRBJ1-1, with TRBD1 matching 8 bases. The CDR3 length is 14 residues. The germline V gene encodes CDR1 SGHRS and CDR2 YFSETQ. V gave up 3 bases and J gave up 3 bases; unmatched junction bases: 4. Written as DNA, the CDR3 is TGCGCCAGCAGCTCAGGGGGCGCGGACACTGAAGCTTTCTTT. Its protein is CASSSGGADTEAFF.

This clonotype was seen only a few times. CDR3 sequence (DNA): TGTGCCAGCAGTCCAGGGAGGGCCCTAGGGTATTTT. Translation: CASSPGRALGYF. The V and J genes are TRBV13 and TRBJ2-3, with TRBD2 matching 7 bases. The junction had 11 bases not matched to a gene; V was cut back by 6 bases and J by 14 bases. CDR3 length equals 12 residues. Germline CDR1 PRHDT, CDR2 FYEKMQ (reference sequence).

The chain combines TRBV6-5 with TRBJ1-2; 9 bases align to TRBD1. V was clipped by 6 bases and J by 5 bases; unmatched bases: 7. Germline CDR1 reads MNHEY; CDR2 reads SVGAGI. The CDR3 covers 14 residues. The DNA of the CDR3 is TGTGCCAGCAGCTACGACAGGGGGGCGTATGGCTACACCTTC. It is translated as CASSYDRGAYGYTF.

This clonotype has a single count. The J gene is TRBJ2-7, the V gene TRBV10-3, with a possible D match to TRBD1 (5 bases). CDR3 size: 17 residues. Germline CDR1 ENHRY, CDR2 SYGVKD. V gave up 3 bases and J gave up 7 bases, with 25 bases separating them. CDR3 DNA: TGTGCCATCAGTGACTCTCCTTCAGGACACCACTACAATGAGCAGTACTTC. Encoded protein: CAISDSPSGHHYNEQYF.

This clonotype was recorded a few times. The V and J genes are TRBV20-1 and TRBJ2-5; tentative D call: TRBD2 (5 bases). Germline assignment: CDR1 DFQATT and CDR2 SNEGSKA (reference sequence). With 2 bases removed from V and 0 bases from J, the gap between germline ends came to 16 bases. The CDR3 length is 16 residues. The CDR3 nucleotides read TGCAGTGCTAGATCGCTAGCCGATGGGTACCAAGAGACCCAGTACTTC. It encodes CSARSLADGYQETQYF.

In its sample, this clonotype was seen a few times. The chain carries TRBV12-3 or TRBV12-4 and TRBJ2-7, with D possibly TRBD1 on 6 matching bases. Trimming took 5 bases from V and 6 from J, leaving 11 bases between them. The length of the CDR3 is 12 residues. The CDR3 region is CASSRQVPEQYF. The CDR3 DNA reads TGTGCCAGCAGTAGACAGGTTCCCGAGCAGTACTTC.

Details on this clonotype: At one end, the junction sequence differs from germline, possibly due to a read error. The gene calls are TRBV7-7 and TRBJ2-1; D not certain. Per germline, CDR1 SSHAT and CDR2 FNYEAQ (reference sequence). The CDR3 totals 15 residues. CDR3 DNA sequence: TGTGCTAGCAGCCACCGTGAGAGGCTCCTCCATGAGCAGTTCTTC. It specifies CASSHRERLLHEQFF.

CDR3 DNA sequence: TGTGCCAGCAGTTACATGAGCAGGGGCCCCTACGAGCAGTACTTC. Translation gives CASSYMSRGPYEQYF. This rearrangement joins TRBV6-2 or TRBV6-3 to TRBJ2-7; TRBD1 might be the D (6 bases). Germline values: CDR1 MNHEY, CDR2 SVGEGT. This CDR3 spans 15 amino acids. The V end was cut by 2 bases, the J end by 2 bases, with 13 bases between.

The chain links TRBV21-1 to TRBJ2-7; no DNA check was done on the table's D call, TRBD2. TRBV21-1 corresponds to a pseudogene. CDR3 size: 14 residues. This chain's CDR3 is CASRRPRSSYEQYF. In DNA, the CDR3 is TGTGCCAGCCGTAGGCCCCGCTCATCCTACGAGCAGTACTTC.

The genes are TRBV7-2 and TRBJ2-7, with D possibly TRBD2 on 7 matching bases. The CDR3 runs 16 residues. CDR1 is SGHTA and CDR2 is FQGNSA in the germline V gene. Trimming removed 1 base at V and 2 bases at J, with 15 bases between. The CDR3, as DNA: TGTGCCAGCAGCTTAGATGGCGGGGGCGTGCCCTACGAGCAGTACTTC. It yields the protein CASSLDGGGVPYEQYF.

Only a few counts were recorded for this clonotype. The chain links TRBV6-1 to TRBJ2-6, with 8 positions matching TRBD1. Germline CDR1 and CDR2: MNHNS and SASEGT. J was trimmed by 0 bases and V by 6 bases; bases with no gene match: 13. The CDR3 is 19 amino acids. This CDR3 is CASSRSRTGRSSGANVLTF. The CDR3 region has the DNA TGTGCCAGCAGCCGATCCCGGACAGGGCGAAGCTCTGGGGCCAACGTCCTGACTTTC.

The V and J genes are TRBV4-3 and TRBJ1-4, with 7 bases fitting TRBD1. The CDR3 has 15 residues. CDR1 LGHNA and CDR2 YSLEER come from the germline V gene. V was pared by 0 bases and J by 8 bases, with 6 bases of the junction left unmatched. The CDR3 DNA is TGCGCCAGCAGCCAAGATCGACAGGGTCGCGAAAAACTGTTTTTT. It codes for CASSQDRQGREKLFF.

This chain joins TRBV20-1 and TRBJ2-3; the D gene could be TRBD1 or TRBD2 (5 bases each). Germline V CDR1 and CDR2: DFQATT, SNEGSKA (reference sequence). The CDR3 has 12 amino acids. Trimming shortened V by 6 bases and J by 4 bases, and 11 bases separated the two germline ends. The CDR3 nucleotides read TGCAGTGCGCCGGGGACGGCAGATACGCAGTATTTT. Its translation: CSAPGTADTQYF.

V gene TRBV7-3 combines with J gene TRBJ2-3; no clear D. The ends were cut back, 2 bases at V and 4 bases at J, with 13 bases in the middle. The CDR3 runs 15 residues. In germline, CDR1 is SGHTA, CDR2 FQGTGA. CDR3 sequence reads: CASSLGRLQADTQYF. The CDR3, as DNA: TGTGCCAGCAGCTTAGGTAGACTGCAGGCAGATACGCAGTATTTT.

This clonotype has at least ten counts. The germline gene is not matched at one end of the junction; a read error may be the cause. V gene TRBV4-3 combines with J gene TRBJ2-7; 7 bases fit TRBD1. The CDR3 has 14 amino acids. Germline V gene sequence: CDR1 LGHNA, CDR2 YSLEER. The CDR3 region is CASSQRTGAYEQYF. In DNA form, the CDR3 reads TGTGCCAGCAGCCAGCGGACAGGAGCCTACGAGCAGTACTTC.